The subject of this entry is one T cell receptor beta chain. These data originate in a study of blood T cells in healthy people across ages. For the second PCR, which ran for about 7 to 11 cycles, a sample-barcoded 5' primer and a J-beta primer mix were used. TCRdb reanalysed the 5' RACE reads using MiXCR and keeps one entry per CDR3 protein. The sample yields over 1,500,000 distinct CDR3 sequences, 49% seen once. Germline values: CDR1 MNHEY, CDR2 SVGEGT. This CDR3 is 12 amino acids long. The V end was cut by 11 bases, the J end by 9 bases, with 19 bases between. The TCR sequence derives from a woman aged 40 to 49 in good health. Sample: blood. The chain employs TRBV6-2 or TRBV6-3 and TRBJ2-5, with a possible D match to TRBD1 (6 bases). This chain's CDR3 is CACTQGPRAQYF. The CDR3 DNA reads TGTGCCTGCACTCAGGGGCCCAGGGCCCAGTACTTC.